What follows are 18 T cell receptor beta chains derived from one specimen sequenced in a study of CD8+ T cells in alopecia areata. Extracted RNA was reverse transcribed, and the resulting cDNA served as sequencing template. The protocol was immunoSEQ multiplex PCR, while the TCRdb copy is restricted to in-frame clones and leaves out a portion. The sample has 190,000 or so clones, around 60% seen once. As for treatment: oral pan-JAK inhibitor, 5-10 mg twice daily. The sequencing used CD4+ T cells sorted from blood, collected at week 4, from a patient treated with tofacitinib. The receptors derive from a human donor with alopecia areata.

The rearrangement joins TRBV27 to TRBJ2-5, with a weak D call TRBD2 (6 bases). Germline assignment: CDR1 MNHEY and CDR2 SMNVEV (reference sequence). The V and J ends lost 5 bases and 7 bases respectively, with 11 bases between them. This CDR3 region has 12 residues. The CDR3 sequence: CASSLEGGTQYF. The CDR3 DNA follows: TGTGCCAGCAGTCTGGAGGGCGGGACCCAGTACTTC.

J is TRBJ2-7 and V is TRBV30, with a possible D match to TRBD1 (6 bases). Germline V gene data show CDR1 as GTSNPN and CDR2 as SVGIG (reference sequence). V was cut by 3 bases and J by 6 bases, with 12 bases left in between. CDR3 length: 12 amino acids. The CDR3 nucleotides read TGTGCCTGGAGCCCCAGGGGACGCGAGCAGTACTTC. It codes for CAWSPRGREQYF.

CDR3 loop: CASSQEDRNFNEQFF. Written as DNA, the CDR3 is TGTGCCAGCAGCCAAGAGGACAGGAATTTTAATGAGCAGTTCTTC. V usage is TRBV4-2 and J usage is TRBJ2-1; 7 positions agree with TRBD1. Germline trimming cut 0 bases from V and 7 bases from J; bases unmatched to any gene: 6. CDR3 length equals 15 residues. Germline assignment: CDR1 LGHNA and CDR2 YNFKEQ.

This clone showed up just a few times. V is TRBV7-9 and J is TRBJ2-1, with no clear D. Germline loops: CDR1 SEHNR, CDR2 FQNEAQ (reference sequence). Deletions cut 1 base from V and 6 bases from J, with 7 bases between. The CDR3 is 13 residues long. The CDR3 is CASSLVNANEQFF. The CDR3, as DNA: TGTGCCAGCAGCTTAGTCAATGCCAATGAGCAGTTCTTC.

V gene TRBV29-1 combines with J gene TRBJ1-2; D remains ambiguous. Trimming stripped 5 bases from V and 0 bases from J, with 16 bases between. The CDR3 sequence is 15 residues long. Looked up from germline, CDR1 is SQVTM and CDR2 is ANQGSEA. The CDR3 loop reads CSVQGGRGANYGYTF. In nucleotides, the CDR3 is TGCAGCGTTCAAGGAGGTCGAGGAGCTAACTATGGCTACACCTTC.

The chain joins TRBV9 to TRBJ2-7; no firm D call. CDR1 SGDLS and CDR2 YYNGEE come from the germline V gene. Trimming stripped 0 bases from V and 0 bases from J, with 7 bases between. The length of the CDR3 is 14 residues. The DNA for the CDR3 is TGTGCCAGCAGCGTAGGAGCCACCTCCTACGAGCAGTACTTC. Amino acids: CASSVGATSYEQYF.

This clone has just a few counts. The gene calls are TRBV19 and TRBJ2-2; D is unclear. This CDR3 has 10 amino acids. Trimming removed 6 bases from V and 6 bases from J, with 2 bases in between. Germline CDR1 LNHDA, CDR2 SQIVND (reference sequence). Written as DNA, the CDR3 is TGTGCCAGTAGCTCCGGGGAGCTGTTTTTT. This encodes CASSSGELFF.

This clone was recorded only once. V and J are TRBV29-1 and TRBJ1-1; no clear D. Germline-derived CDR1 and CDR2 are SQVTM and ANQGSEA. V was pared by 8 bases and J by 5 bases, with 12 bases between. This CDR3 contains 11 residues. The DNA for the CDR3 is TGCAGCACAAAAGGAGGGACTGAAGCTTTCTTT. Translation gives CSTKGGTEAFF.

This clone was detected a few times. The rearrangement uses TRBV15 and TRBJ2-2; no clear D. The CDR3 length is 15 residues. V lost 0 bases, J lost 7 bases, and 12 bases lay in between. Per the germline V gene, CDR1 is LNHNV and CDR2 is YYDKDF (reference sequence). The CDR3 loop is CATSRDFIKNGELFF. The CDR3 bases are TGTGCCACCAGCAGAGATTTTATCAAGAACGGGGAGCTGTTTTTT.

The chain links TRBV2 to TRBJ2-7; D gene ambiguous. Germline assignment: CDR1 SNHLY and CDR2 FYNNEI. V was cut by 6 bases and J by 7 bases, with 13 bases left in between. CDR3 size: 12 residues. The CDR3 loop reads CASSETVGEQYF. The DNA for the CDR3 is TGTGCCAGCAGCGAGACGGTTGGGGAGCAGTACTTC.

This chain links TRBV30 with TRBJ2-7; unclear D gene. V was shortened by 6 bases and J by 0 bases, with 15 bases between the two germline ends. CDR3 length equals 14 residues. Looked up from germline, CDR1 is GTSNPN and CDR2 is SVGIG (reference sequence). The CDR3 is CACLPTGLSYEQYF. In nucleotides, the CDR3 is TGTGCCTGCCTCCCTACGGGTCTCTCCTACGAGCAGTACTTC. Based on the CDR3 plus reference TRBV30 and TRBJ2-7, the full variable domain is SQTIHQWPATLVQPVGSPLSLECTVEGTSNPNLYWYRQAAGRGLQLLFYSVGIGQISSEVPQNLSASRPQDRQFILSSKKLLLSDSGFYLCACLPTGLSYEQYFGPGTRLTVT.

This rearrangement joins TRBV2 to TRBJ2-5, with 8 bases aligning to TRBD2. The CDR3 has 16 residues. The V gene end was trimmed by 8 bases and the J gene end by 0 bases; junction bases not matched to a gene: 11. Germline CDR1 reads SNHLY; CDR2 reads FYNNEI. CDR3 DNA: TGTGCCAGCCAGGACGGACGAGCGGGGGACCAAGAGACCCAGTACTTC. This encodes CASQDGRAGDQETQYF.

This clone was counted a few times. CDR3 residues: CASSPWTVTTIYGYTF. The CDR3 DNA follows: TGTGCCAGCAGCCCCTGGACAGTAACGACCATCTATGGCTACACCTTC. The chain combines TRBV7-9 with TRBJ1-2; D perhaps matches TRBD1 (6 bases). Per germline, CDR1 SEHNR and CDR2 FQNEAQ (reference sequence). V lost 5 bases, J lost 4 bases, and 20 bases lay in between. The CDR3 totals 16 residues.

This clone was observed a few times. This chain joins TRBV5-1 and TRBJ2-5; D is possibly TRBD2 (6 bases). Trimming pared 0 bases from V and 4 bases from J, leaving 13 bases between. The CDR3 runs to 15 residues. Germline V gene data show CDR1 as SGHRS and CDR2 as YFSETQ. The CDR3 here is CASSLDPGVGETQYF. The CDR3, as DNA: TGCGCCAGCAGCTTGGACCCGGGGGTAGGAGAGACCCAGTACTTC. Variable domain in full (rest from reference TRBV5-1 and TRBJ2-5): KAGVTQTPRYLIKTRGQQVTLSCSPISGHRSVSWYQQTPGQGLQFLFEYFSETQRNKGNFPGRFSGRQFSNSRSEMNVSTLELGDSALYLCASSLDPGVGETQYFGPGTRLLVL.

A word on this clone: The same CDR3 is also encoded by other DNA sequences in this sample. This chain connects TRBV6-5 to TRBJ2-3; D might be TRBD2 (5 bases). The CDR3 is 13 amino acids. Trimming left V 8 bases short and J 1 base short, with 10 bases between. Germline V gene data show CDR1 as MNHEY and CDR2 as SVGAGI. The CDR3 sequence: CASSRGGTDTQYF. The CDR3 region has the DNA TGTGCCAGCTCTCGGGGTGGCACAGATACGCAGTATTTT.

The CDR3 loop is CASSHRGSPLHF. The CDR3 DNA reads TGTGCCAGCAGCCACAGGGGTTCACCCCTCCACTTT. V usage is TRBV27 and J usage is TRBJ1-6; TRBD1 agrees at 7 bases. Germline V gene lookup returns CDR1 MNHEY and CDR2 SMNVEV (reference sequence). J lost 9 bases, V lost 6 bases, and 2 bases had no gene match. This CDR3 is built from 12 residues.

V usage is TRBV5-1 and J usage is TRBJ1-2; possibly TRBD1 for D (6 bases). The V gene's germline CDR1 is SGHRS and CDR2 YFSETQ. This CDR3 is built from 15 residues. V lost 0 bases to trimming and J lost 3 bases, with 12 bases between them. The CDR3 loop is CASSLVQGPYYGYTF. In DNA form, the CDR3 reads TGCGCCAGCAGCTTGGTCCAGGGGCCTTACTATGGCTACACCTTC.

The V and J genes are TRBV5-1 and TRBJ2-5; maybe TRBD2 (5 bases). CDR3 length equals 15 residues. V gave up 5 bases and J gave up 1 base, with 15 bases separating them. Germline V gives CDR1 SGHRS, CDR2 YFSETQ. CDR3 nucleotide sequence: TGCGCCAGCAGGGGCAGCGCTACTAGCCAAGAGACCCAGTACTTC. As protein: CASRGSATSQETQYF.